Sequencing of this T cell receptor (beta chain) was carried out in a study of cytomegalovirus exposure and HLA in healthy donors. Study-wide background: The use of the same platform for the 95 to 150 validation repertoires and the 600 to 800 first-cohort repertoires was reported by a later analysis. General study results and limits: In a later analysis, first-cohort TCR clusters were found to tend to co-occur in the approximately 110 validation repertoires. Published work reported that the classifier diagnosed cytomegalovirus status with high specificity and sensitivity.

The donors were part of the validation cohort of more than 90 subjects. That cohort was separate from the first cohort, which comprised several hundred subjects. Regarding this clone: Its specificity is unknown.

Per the germline V gene, CDR1 is SNHLY and CDR2 is FYNNEI. V shed 9 bases and J 0 bases; nucleotides not matched to a gene: 4. The CDR3 covers 13 residues. The data were produced by immunoSEQ multiplex PCR, yet TCRdb's version contains in-frame clones alone and is incomplete. The profile shows some 150,000 clones, about 88% of them singletons. The origin of this receptor is a man between 18 and 29 years old in good health and CMV-seropositive. The chain carries TRBV2 and TRBJ2-7; 8 bases map to TRBD1. What was sequenced was PBMCs. CDR3 region: CARGTGTSYEQYF. CDR3 DNA sequence: TGTGCCAGAGGGACAGGAACCTCCTACGAGCAGTACTTC.